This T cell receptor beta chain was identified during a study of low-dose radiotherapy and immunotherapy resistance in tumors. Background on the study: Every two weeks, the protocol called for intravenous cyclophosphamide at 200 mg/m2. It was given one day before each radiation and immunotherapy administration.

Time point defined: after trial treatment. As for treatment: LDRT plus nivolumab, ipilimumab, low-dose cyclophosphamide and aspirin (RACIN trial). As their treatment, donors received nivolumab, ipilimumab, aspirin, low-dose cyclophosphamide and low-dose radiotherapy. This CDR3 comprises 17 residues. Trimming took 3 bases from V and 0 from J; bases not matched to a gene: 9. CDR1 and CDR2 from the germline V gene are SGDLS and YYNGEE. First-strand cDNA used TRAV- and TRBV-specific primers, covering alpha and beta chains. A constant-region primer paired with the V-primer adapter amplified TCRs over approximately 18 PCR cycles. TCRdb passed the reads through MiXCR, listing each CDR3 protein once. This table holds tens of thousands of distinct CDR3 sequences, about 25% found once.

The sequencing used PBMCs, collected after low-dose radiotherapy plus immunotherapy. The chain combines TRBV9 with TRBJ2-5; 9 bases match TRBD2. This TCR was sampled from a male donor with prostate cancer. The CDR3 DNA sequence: TGTGCCAGCAGCGCCCTTAGCGGGGGCCGTGACCAAGAGACCCAGTACTTC. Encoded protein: CASSALSGGRDQETQYF.